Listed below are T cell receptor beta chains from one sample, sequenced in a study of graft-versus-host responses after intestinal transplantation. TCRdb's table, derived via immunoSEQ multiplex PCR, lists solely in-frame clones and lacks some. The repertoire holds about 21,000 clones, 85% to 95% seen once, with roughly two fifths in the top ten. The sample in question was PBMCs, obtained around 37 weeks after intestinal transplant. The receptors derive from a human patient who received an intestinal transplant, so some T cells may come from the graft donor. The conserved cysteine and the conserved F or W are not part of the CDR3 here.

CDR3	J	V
ASSSGYEQY	TRBJ2-7	TRBV27
ATTRDSSNNEQF	TRBJ2-1	TRBV10-3
ASSEGHFGLAEYNEQF	TRBJ2-1	TRBV25-1
ASSAGQASNQPQH	TRBJ1-5	TRBV11-2
ASSLVGQKAYYEQY	TRBJ2-7	TRBV11-2
AISESTDTQY	TRBJ2-3	TRBV10-3
ASRELANTGELF	TRBJ2-2	TRBV2
ASSPRVASYEQY	TRBJ2-7	TRBV19
ASSFAGRTYEQY	TRBJ2-7	TRBV5-1
ASSLGGGLVEKTQY	TRBJ2-5	TRBV11-2